Below, one TCR beta chain is given with its context. Its antigen remains unidentified. This entry comes from a study of cytomegalovirus exposure and HLA in healthy donors. General observations from the study: An analysis that came later showed most CMV-associated TCR beta chains appearing HLA-restricted.

It was with 60 Vbeta and 13 Jbeta primers that the PCR ran. The data were produced by immunoSEQ multiplex PCR, yet TCRdb's version contains in-frame clones alone and is incomplete. The table shows roughly 90,000 clones, with 75% to 80% occurring only once. Trimming stripped 0 bases from V and 0 bases from J, with 4 bases between. The germline CDR1 and CDR2 sequences are SGHDT and YYEEEE. CDR3 length: 15 residues. V is TRBV5-6 and J is TRBJ2-6; D gene unclear. This clonotype was sampled from a woman aged 40 to 50 in good health and CMV-seropositive. The source material was PBMCs. CDR3: CASSLVRSGANVLTF. The CDR3 bases are TGTGCCAGCAGCTTGGTGCGCTCTGGGGCCAACGTCCTGACTTTC.